The text below deals with one TCR beta chain. Its antigen has not been determined. No base quality information exists; no much larger clone differs at one position. The data belong to a study of cytomegalovirus exposure and HLA in healthy donors (dated by TCRdb to between 2016 and 2019). Regarding the complete study: An earlier analysis of about 560 of the donors reported about 260 Gb of sequence data and 117 million unique TCR beta sequences obtained from about 179 million T cells. Approximately 310 gigabases of sequencing data and tens of millions of unique TCR sequences made up an early release that covered under 750 HLA-typed donors. Among the approximately 420 genotyped donors, approximately 82% belonged to the genetic ancestry cluster associated with self-reported Caucasian donors. The study aimed to test whether cataloging public T cell receptors could reveal signatures of past pathogen exposure. The study profiled the T cell repertoires of under 700 subjects by immunosequencing and related them to cytomegalovirus serostatus. Besides the first cohort of roughly 640 subjects, a separate validation cohort made up of 120 different subjects was used. To predict cytomegalovirus infection status, the study combined high-throughput TCR immunosequencing, statistical association of individual TCRs with disease status, and machine learning. In a later analysis, previously published TCR beta repertoires from 666 donors were re-analyzed and high-resolution HLA genotyping was added so that TCR occurrence patterns could be studied. Rather than using new phenotypic data, the later analysis identified candidate immune exposures from TCR beta sequences and from how often those sequences occurred across donors. To decide whether each TCR beta V gene segment behaved as functional or pseudogenic, an earlier analysis of some 540 of the donors relied on high-throughput TCR beta sequencing. Alongside the repertoire data, information on donor age, sex, ethnicity and CMV serostatus was compiled. A later genetic analysis took genome-wide SNP genotypes for about 60% of the roughly 670 donors and used that subset as a discovery cohort. All discovery cohort repertoires had been generated using a single sequencing platform. HLA typing included class I and class II loci at four-digit resolution. The number of donors typed differed by locus, with about 629-630 for A, B, C, DRB1 and DQB1, 522 for DQA1, about 610 for DPA1, and around 460 for DPB1. A handful of DR-DQ haplotypes were handled as single units for association and clustering because linkage in the cohort was strong. On average, roughly 240,000 unique TCR beta nucleotide sequences were sequenced per donor among 300 to 500 genotyped donors of the cohort, with 15% to 20% of those sequences being non-productive.

In total, 666 healthy bone marrow donors made up the cohort. Cohort members were all nominally healthy when sampled, although unrecorded immune exposures were likely present. The donor was CMV seropositive and belonged to the group of more than 250 seropositive cohort members. A peripheral blood sample was provided by each donor, and peripheral blood mononuclear cells were used for TCR beta sequencing. Genomic DNA extraction from the blood cell samples was performed with the Qiagen DNeasy Blood Extraction Kit. The germline V gene sets CDR1 to MNHNS and CDR2 to SASEGT. V and J are truncated by 6 bases and 1 base respectively, leaving an intervening sequence of 9 bases. Including the terminal cysteine and phenylalanine, the CDR3 comprises 13 residues. CDR3 DNA only is kept here, 39 bases in frame from base 1. What the work shows at the level of the full study, not this receptor alone: CMV serostatus was the only immune exposure information available for the cohort. Because HLA typing was unavailable for some donors at each locus, only the typed subset was used in association tests. Because the 87-base-pair reads could not distinguish some IMGT-functional V segments, including TRBV6-2 and TRBV6-3, those segments were excluded. According to a later genetic analysis, donors in an Asian-associated ancestry cluster had fewer N-insertions in productive TCRs than the approximately 710-donor mean. A total of 164 TCR beta chains were listed by the study as associated with cytomegalovirus. According to a later analysis, most CMV-associated TCR beta chains appeared to be HLA-restricted, and the HLA associations seemed to be driven largely by CMV exposure. In vitro tests confirmed that a few of the cytomegalovirus-associated TCR beta chains recognize cytomegalovirus antigens. Most TCR sequences were observed very rarely across donors, whereas some public TCRs were present in many individuals. A cluster of highly shared sequence variants was judged likely to be a technical artifact of the sequencing pipeline. In a later analysis, the rate of TCR association differed among HLA loci, with DRB1 alleles having the most associated TCRs and HLA-C alleles having the fewest. In a later genetic analysis, a missense DCLRE1C variant was associated with V-gene and J-gene trimming of TCR beta chains, and the association was replicated in an independent cohort. A later analysis associated around 16,000 TCR beta sequences with specific HLA alleles at a false discovery rate of 0.05. The cohort was sequenced for TCR beta chains only, and without alpha or paired-chain data the features that could be detected were limited. When HLA alleles, especially DR and DQ, strongly co-occurred, TCR associations were difficult to assign to individual alleles. Broadly in line with IMGT annotations, most TCR beta V segments showed up in productive rearrangements about 90% or about 30% of the time in an earlier analysis of under 700 of the donors. Compared with equally common non-associated chains, HLA-associated TCR beta chains in a later analysis were more clonally expanded and had lower generation probabilities. It was suggested by the authors that the approach could potentially be generalized to other disease states and immunological phenotypes. Some 15 rarely observed V segments, including chromosome 9 orphons, were excluded from the earlier analysis of about 610 of the donors because counts were too low. A further reported finding was that TCR beta sequences accurately predicted the HLA-A and HLA-B alleles for most subjects in the first cohort. The presence/absence analyses assumed that sequencing depth was roughly uniform across donors, and that assumption may not be true. Cytomegalovirus status was reported to be diagnosed by the classifier with high specificity and sensitivity in both the original and validation cohorts. Linkage disequilibrium might explain the correlated functional status among segregating V segments, but an unknown experimental factor could not be ruled out. A later analysis reported that several top co-occurrence clusters appeared linked to parvovirus B19, influenza, CMV and Epstein-Barr virus.

Library prep was done by the immunoSEQ multiplex PCR assay. For the multiplex PCR, a mixture combining 60 forward primers for TCR Vbeta segments and 13 reverse primers for TCR Jbeta segments was used. Amplification of the CDR3 region of rearranged TCR beta genes was performed with a multiplex PCR assay on genomic DNA. The Illumina HiSeq System was used to sequence the amplified TCR beta libraries as 87-base-pair reads. Turning to the authors' computational methods: A later analysis tallied around 87 million unique TCR beta chains across the 666 repertoires, and some 10 million of those chains were shared by two or more donors. To remove PCR and sequencing errors, raw reads were error-corrected and collapsed into unique sequences using a nearest-neighbor algorithm that merged closely related sequences. CDR3 sequences were aligned to IMGT reference sequences to assign V, D and J gene segments. For a sequence to be retained, at least a six-nucleotide match to both a V gene segment and a J gene segment was required. Rearrangements were classified as productive when the CDR3 lacked stop codons and remained in frame with V and J, and all other rearrangements were classified as non-productive. CDR3 was defined according to IMGT convention as the region running from the second conserved V-encoded cysteine to the conserved J-encoded phenylalanine. In an earlier analysis of approximately 500 of the donors, sequences lacking an unambiguous match to a single V gene segment were excluded. An earlier analysis of a few hundred of the donors classified V segments as functional when productive rearrangements were above 56.7% and as segregating when the standard deviation between donors was above 5%. A statistical classification framework was built for diagnosing cytomegalovirus status from the catalog of TCR beta chain sequences. A later analysis assigned V and J genes by comparing TCR nucleotide sequences with IMGT/GENE-DB human TR gene sequences. In a later analysis, CDR3 sequences and most-parsimonious VDJ recombination scenarios were assigned using the TCRdist pipeline. A later analysis defined each TCR beta chain by its CDR3 amino acid sequence plus V-gene family, and excluded reads lacking a unique V-gene family. In a later analysis, several hundred highly shared, low-generation-probability nucleotide sequences were removed to address suspected cross-contamination and a sequencing artifact. For each public chain, a later analysis derived a clonal expansion index from normalized ranks of inferred template counts within each repertoire. Generation probabilities in a later analysis came from a VDJ recombination model fitted to out-of-frame rearrangements, and those results were checked against IGoR. In a later analysis, TCR-TCR, TCR-HLA and TCR-CMV co-occurrence was scored with hypergeometric tests, and a repertoire-size bias correction was applied to TCR pairs. False discovery rates were estimated in a later analysis by permuting HLA or CMV assignments 20 times. In a later analysis, co-occurring TCRs were grouped using DBSCAN, and TCRdist sequence similarity was added for clustering within HLA-allele-positive subsets. Repertoires with fewer than 30,000 or more than 120,000 public chains, plus five repertoires with anomalous nucleotide sharing, were excluded from co-occurrence clustering. TCRdb re-hosts the immuneACCESS table, in-frame sequences only. Its copies lack some clones; in the studies checked, an unresolved V gene accounts for under half of them, and the cause for the rest is not known. The DNA was the basis for D and trimming; V, J and clone size are from that table. Counted in this sample were approximately 190,000 clones; 84% of them appeared once. The ten largest account for 2% to 3% of the sample.

Sequenced input: PBMCs. This receptor was obtained from a woman between 50 and 59 years old in good health and CMV-seropositive. This chain is built from TRBV6-1 and TRBJ1-1; a weak D assignment points to TRBD1 (5 bases agree). The nucleotide sequence is TGTGCCAGCAGACCCACAGGGAACACTGAAGCTTTCTTT. This is translated as CASRPTGNTEAFF.